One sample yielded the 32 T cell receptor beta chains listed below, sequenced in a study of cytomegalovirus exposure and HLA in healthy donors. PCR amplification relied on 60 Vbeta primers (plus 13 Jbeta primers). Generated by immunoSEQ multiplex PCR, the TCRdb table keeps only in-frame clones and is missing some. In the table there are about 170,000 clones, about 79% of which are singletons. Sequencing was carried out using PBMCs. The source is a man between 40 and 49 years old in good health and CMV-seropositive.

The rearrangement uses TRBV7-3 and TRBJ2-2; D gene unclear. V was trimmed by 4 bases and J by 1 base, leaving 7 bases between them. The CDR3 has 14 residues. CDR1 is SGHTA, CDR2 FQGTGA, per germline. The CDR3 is CASSSTRNTGELFF. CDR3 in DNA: TGTGCCAGCAGCTCAACCCGGAACACCGGGGAGCTGTTTTTT.

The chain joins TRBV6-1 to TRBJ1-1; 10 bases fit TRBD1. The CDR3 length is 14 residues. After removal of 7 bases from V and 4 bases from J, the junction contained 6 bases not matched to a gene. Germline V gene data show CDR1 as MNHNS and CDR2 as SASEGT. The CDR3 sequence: CASTHGQGVTEAFF. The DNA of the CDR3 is TGTGCCAGCACCCACGGACAGGGGGTCACTGAAGCTTTCTTT.

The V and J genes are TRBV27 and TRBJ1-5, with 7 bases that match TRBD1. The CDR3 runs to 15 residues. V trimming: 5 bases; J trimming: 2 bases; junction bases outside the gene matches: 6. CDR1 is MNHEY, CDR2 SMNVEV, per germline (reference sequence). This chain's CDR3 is CASSNRGGGNQPQHF. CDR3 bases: TGTGCCAGCAGTAACAGGGGCGGTGGCAATCAGCCCCAGCATTTT.

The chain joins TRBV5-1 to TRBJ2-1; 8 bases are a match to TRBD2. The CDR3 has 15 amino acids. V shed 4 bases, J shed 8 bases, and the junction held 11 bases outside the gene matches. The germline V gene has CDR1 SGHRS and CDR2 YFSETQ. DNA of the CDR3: TGCGCCAGCAGCCCGGGGACTAGGGCCCGCCATGAGCAGTTCTTC. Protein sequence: CASSPGTRARHEQFF.

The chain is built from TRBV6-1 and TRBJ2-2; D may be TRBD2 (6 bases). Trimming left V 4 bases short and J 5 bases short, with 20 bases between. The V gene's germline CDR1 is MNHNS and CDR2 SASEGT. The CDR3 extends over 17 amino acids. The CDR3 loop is CASSAPRFLARTGELFF. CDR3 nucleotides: TGTGCCAGCAGTGCCCCTCGGTTCCTAGCGAGGACCGGGGAGCTGTTTTTT.

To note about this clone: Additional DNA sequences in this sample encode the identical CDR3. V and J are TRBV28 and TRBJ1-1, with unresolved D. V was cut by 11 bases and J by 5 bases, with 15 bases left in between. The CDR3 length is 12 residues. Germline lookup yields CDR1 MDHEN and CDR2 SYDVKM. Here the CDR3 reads CAAGRAETEAFF. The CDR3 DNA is TGTGCCGCAGGACGAGCGGAGACTGAAGCTTTCTTT.

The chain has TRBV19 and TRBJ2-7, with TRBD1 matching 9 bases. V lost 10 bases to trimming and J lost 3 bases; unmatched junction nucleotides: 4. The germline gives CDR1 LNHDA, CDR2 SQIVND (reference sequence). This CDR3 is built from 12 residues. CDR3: CATRQGDYEQYF. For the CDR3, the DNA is TGTGCCACCCGACAGGGGGACTACGAGCAGTACTTC.

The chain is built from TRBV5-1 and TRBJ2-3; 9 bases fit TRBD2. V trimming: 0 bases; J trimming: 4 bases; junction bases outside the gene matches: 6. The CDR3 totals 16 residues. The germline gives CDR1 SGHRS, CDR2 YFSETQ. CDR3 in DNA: TGCGCCAGCAGCTTGGGTCTAGCGGGAAGTGCAGATACGCAGTATTTT. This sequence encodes CASSLGLAGSADTQYF.

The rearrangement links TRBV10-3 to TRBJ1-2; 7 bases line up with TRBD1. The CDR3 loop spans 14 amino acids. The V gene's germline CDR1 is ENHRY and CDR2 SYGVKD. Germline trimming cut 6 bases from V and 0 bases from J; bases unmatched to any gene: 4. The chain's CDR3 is CAIRGTDTNYGYTF. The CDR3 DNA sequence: TGTGCCATCAGGGGGACAGATACTAACTATGGCTACACCTTC.

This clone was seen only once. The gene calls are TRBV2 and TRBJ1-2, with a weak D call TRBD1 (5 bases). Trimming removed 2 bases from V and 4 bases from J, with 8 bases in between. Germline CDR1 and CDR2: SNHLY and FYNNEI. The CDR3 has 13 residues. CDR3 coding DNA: TGTGCCAGCAGTGAATCAGGGCTCTATGGCTACACCTTC. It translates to CASSESGLYGYTF.

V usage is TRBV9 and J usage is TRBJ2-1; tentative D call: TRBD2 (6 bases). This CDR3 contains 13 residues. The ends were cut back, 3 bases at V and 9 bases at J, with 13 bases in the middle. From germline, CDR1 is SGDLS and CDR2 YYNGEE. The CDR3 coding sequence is TGTGCCAGCAGCGGGAGTTGGCGGGGTGAGCAGTTCTTC. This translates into CASSGSWRGEQFF.

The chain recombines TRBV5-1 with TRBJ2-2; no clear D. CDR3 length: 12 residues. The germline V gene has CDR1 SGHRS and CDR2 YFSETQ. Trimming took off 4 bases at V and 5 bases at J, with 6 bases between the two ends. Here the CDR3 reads CASSHSTGELFF. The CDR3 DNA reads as TGCGCCAGCAGCCACTCAACCGGGGAGCTGTTTTTT.

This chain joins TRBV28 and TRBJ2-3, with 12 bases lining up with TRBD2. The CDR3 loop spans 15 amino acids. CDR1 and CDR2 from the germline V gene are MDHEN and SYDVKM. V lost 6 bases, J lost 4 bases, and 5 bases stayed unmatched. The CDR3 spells CASRQTSGSPDTQYF. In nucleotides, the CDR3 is TGTGCCAGCAGGCAGACTAGCGGGAGTCCAGATACGCAGTATTTT.

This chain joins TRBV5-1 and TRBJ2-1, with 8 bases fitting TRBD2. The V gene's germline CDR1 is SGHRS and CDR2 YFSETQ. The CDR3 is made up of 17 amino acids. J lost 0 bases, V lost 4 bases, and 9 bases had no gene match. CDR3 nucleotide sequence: TGCGCCAGCAGCATCCCACTAGCGGCGAGCTCCTACAATGAGCAGTTCTTC. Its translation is CASSIPLAASSYNEQFF.

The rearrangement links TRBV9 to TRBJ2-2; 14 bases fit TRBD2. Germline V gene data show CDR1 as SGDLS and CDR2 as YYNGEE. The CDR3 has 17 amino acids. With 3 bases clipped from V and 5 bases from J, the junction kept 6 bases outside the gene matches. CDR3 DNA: TGTGCCAGCAGCGAAGGACTAGCGGGAGGAGGTACCGGGGAGCTGTTTTTT. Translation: CASSEGLAGGGTGELFF.

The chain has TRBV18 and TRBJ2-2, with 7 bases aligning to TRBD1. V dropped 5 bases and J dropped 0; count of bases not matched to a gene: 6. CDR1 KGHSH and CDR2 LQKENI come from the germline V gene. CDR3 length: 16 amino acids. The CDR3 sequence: CASSEQGPANTGELFF. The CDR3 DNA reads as TGTGCCAGCTCAGAACAGGGGCCCGCGAACACCGGGGAGCTGTTTTTT. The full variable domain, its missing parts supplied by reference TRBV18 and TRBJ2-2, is NAGVMQNPRHLVRRRGQEARLRCSPMKGHSHVYWYRQLPEEGLKFMVYLQKENIIDESGMPKERFSAEFPKEGPSILRIQQVVRGDSAAYFCASSEQGPANTGELFFGEGSRLTVL.

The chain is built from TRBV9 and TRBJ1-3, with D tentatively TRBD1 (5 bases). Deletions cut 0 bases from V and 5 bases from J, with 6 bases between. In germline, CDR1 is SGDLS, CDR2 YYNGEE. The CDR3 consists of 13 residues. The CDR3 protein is CASSVEGRNTIYF. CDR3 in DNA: TGTGCCAGCAGCGTAGAGGGGCGAAACACCATATATTTT. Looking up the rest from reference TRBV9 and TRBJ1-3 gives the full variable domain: DSGVTQTPKHLITATGQRVTLRCSPRSGDLSVYWYQQSLDQGLQFLIQYYNGEERAKGNILERFSAQQFPDLHSELNLSSLELGDSALYFCASSVEGRNTIYFGEGSWLTVV.

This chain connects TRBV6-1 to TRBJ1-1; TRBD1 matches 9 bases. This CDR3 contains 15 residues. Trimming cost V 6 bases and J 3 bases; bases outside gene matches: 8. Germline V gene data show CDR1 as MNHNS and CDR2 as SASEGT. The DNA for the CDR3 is TGTGCCAGCAGAAAATCGACAGGGGGTTACACTGAAGCTTTCTTT. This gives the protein CASRKSTGGYTEAFF.

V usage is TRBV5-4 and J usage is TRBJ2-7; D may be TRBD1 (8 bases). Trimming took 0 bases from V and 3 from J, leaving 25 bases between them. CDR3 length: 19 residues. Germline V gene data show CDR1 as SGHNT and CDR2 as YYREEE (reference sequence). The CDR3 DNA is TGTGCCAGCAGCTTGGGCGGGGAGGGTCGGACAGGGCGATACTACGAGCAGTACTTC. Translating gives CASSLGGEGRTGRYYEQYF.

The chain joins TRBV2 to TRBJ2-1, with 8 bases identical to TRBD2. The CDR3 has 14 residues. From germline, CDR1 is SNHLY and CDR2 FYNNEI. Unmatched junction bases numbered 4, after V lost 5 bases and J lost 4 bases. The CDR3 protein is CASSRLAGYNEQFF. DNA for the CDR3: TGTGCCAGCAGTAGGCTAGCGGGTTACAATGAGCAGTTCTTC.

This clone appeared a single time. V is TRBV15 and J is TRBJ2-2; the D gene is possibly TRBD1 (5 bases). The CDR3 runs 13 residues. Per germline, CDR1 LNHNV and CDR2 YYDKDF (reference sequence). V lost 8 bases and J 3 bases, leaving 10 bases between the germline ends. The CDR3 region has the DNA TGTGCCACCGAACGACAGTACACCGGGGAGCTGTTTTTT. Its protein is CATERQYTGELFF.

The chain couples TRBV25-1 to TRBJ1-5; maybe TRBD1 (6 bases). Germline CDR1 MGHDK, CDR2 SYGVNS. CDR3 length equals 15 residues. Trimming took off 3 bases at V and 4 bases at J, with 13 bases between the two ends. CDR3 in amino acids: CASSDINRENQPQHF. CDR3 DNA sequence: TGTGCCAGCAGTGACATAAACAGGGAAAATCAGCCCCAGCATTTT. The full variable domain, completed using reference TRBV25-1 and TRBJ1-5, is EADIYQTPRYLVIGTGKKITLECSQTMGHDKMYWYQQDPGMELHLIHYSYGVNSTEKGDLSSESTVSRIRTEHFPLTLESARPSHTSQYLCASSDINRENQPQHFGDGTRLSIL.

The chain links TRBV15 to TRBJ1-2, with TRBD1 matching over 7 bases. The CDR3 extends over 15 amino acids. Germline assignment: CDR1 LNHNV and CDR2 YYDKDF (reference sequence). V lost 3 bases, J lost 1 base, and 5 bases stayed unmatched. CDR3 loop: CATSSHRGNNYGYTF. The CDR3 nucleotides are TGTGCCACCAGCAGTCACAGGGGAAATAACTATGGCTACACCTTC.

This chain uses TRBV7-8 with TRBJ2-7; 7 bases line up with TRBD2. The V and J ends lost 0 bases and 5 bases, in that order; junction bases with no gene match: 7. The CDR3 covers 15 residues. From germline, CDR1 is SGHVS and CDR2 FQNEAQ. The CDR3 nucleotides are TGTGCCAGCAGCTTAGCGGGCGGGGAGGGTGACGAGCAGTACTTC. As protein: CASSLAGGEGDEQYF.

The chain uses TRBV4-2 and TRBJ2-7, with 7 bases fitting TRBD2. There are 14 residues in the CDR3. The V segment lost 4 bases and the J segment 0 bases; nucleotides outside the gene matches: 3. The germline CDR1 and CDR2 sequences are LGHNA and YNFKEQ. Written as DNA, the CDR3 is TGTGCCAGCAGCCCGGCGGGGGTCTCCTACGAGCAGTACTTC. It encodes CASSPAGVSYEQYF.

The CDR3 loop is CASSLDRVYDEQYF. The CDR3 coding sequence is TGTGCCAGCAGCTTGGACAGGGTTTACGACGAGCAGTACTTC. The genes are TRBV5-5 and TRBJ2-7, with D perhaps matching TRBD1 (6 bases). This CDR3 has 14 amino acids. V dropped 0 bases and J dropped 5 bases, with 12 bases sitting between them. CDR1 and CDR2 from the germline V gene are SGHKS and YYEKEE (reference sequence).

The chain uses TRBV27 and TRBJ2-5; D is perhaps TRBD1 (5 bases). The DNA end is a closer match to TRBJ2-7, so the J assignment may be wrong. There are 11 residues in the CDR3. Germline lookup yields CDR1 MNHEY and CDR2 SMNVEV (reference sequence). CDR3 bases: TGTGCTCAGGGCAGGGTCTACGAGCAGTACTTC. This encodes CAQGRVYEQYF.

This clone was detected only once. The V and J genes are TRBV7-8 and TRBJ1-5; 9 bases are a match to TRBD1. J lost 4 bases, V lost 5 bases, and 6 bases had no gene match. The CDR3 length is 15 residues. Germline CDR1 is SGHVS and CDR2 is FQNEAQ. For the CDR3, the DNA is TGTGCCAGCAGCCAGATACAGGGGGCTAATCAGCCCCAGCATTTT. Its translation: CASSQIQGANQPQHF. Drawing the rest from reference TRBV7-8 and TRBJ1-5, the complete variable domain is GAGVSQSPRYKVAKRGQDVALRCDPISGHVSLFWYQQALGQGPEFLTYFQNEAQLDKSGLPSDRFFAERPEGSVSTLKIQRTQQEDSAVYLCASSQIQGANQPQHFGDGTRLSIL.

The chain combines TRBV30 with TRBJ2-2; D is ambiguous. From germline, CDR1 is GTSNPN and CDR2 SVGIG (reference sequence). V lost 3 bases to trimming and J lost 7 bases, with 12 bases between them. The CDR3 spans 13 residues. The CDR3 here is CAWSAAEHGELFF. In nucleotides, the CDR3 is TGTGCCTGGAGCGCTGCGGAGCACGGGGAGCTGTTTTTT.

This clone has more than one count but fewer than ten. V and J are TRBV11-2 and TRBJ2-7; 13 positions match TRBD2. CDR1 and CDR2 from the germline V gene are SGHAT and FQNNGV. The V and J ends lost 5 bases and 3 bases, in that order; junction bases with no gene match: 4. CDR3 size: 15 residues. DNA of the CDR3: TGTGCCAGCAGCCCAGGGACTAGCGGGGTCTACGAGCAGTACTTC. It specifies CASSPGTSGVYEQYF.

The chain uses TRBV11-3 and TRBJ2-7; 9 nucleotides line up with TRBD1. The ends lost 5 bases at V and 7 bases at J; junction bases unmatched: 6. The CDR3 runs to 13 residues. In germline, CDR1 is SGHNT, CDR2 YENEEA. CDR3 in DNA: TGTGCCAGCAGCGAGGACAGGGGACGAGAGCAGTACTTC. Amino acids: CASSEDRGREQYF.

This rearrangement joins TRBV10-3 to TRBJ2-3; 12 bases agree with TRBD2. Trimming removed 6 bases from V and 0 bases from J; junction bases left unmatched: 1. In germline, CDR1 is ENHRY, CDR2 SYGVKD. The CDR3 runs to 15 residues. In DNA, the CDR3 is TGTGCCATCAGGGGGACTAGCGGGAGCACAGATACGCAGTATTTT. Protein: CAIRGTSGSTDTQYF.